This T cell receptor (beta chain) was identified in a study of T-cell reconstitution after alpha-beta-depleted transplantation in children listed by TCRdb under 2016. Describing the broader study: The study quantitatively tracked T-cell immune reconstitution after TCRalphabeta/CD19-depleted allogeneic hematopoietic cell transplantation in children using TCR repertoire profiling.

Libraries were made using PCR. TCRdb lists the instrument as Illumina HiSeq 2500. TCR libraries were prepared with molecular barcoding, using unique molecular identifiers to normalize TCRbeta repertoire quantification. TCRdb reworked the public reads: Q25 trimming with fastp, MiXCR clone assembly, productive beta chains retained. Here each entry gathers all rows of one CDR3 protein and keeps the most common genes and DNA. The sample contains a few hundred thousand distinct CDR3 sequences, 20% of them found a single time. The top ten clonotypes cover 3.8% of the sample. Inclusive of the bounding cysteine and phenylalanine, the CDR3 is 15 residues long. Left in the record is the CDR3 DNA by itself, 45 bases read in frame from the first base. V loses 0 bases, J loses 8 bases, and the germline ends lie 14 bases apart. The germline V gene yields LGHNA for CDR1 and YSLEER for CDR2. About this clonotype itself: Its antigen has not been determined. The sample holds no much larger clone one base away, and base qualities are not on file.

This TCR was sampled from a human donor who donated a stem cell graft to a child with acute myeloid leukemia. Source: PBMCs from the stem cell graft donor, taken from the stem cell graft. The sequence is built from TRBV4-3 and TRBJ2-1; the D gene is perhaps TRBD2, from 5 matching bases. CDR3 sequence: CASSQDRLTGDEQFF. The nucleotides read TGCGCCAGCAGCCAAGATAGACTAACGGGCGATGAGCAGTTCTTC.